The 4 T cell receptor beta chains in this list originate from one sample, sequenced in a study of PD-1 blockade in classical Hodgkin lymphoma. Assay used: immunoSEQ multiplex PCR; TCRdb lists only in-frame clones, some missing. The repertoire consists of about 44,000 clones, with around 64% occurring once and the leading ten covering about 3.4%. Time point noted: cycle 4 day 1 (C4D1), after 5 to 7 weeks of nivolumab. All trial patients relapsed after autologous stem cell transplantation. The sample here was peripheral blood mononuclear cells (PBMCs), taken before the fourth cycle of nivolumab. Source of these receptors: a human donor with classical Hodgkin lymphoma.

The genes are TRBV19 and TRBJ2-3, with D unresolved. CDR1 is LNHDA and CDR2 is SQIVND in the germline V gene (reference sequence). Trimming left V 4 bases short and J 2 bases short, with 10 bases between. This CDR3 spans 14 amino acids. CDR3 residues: CASSTGFLTDTQYF. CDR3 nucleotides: TGTGCCAGTAGTACCGGATTCCTCACAGATACGCAGTATTTT.

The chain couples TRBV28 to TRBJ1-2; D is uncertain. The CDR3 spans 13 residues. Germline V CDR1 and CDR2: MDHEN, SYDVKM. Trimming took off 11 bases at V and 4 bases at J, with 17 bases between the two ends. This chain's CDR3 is CAAGQPGRYGYTF. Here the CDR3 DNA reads TGTGCCGCCGGGCAGCCGGGTCGCTATGGCTACACCTTC.

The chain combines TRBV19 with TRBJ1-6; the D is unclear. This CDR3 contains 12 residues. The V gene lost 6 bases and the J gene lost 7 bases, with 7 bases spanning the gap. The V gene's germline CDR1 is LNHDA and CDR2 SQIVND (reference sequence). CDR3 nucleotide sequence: TGTGCCAGTAGATCCGTCAATTCACCCCTCCACTTT. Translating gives CASRSVNSPLHF.

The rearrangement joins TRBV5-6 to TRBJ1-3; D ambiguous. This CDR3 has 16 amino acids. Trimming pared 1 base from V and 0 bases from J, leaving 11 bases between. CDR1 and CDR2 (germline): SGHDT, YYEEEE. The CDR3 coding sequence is TGTGCCAGCAGCTTGTCGGGCTTCAGCTCTGGAAACACCATATATTTT. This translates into CASSLSGFSSGNTIYF.